This T cell receptor beta chain was captured in a study of beta chain features in type 1 diabetes. Study-level information: No age, gender or cell yield differences were seen between patients and healthy donors. Overall study findings and caveats: HLA effects on TCRB rearrangement stayed unresolved here. The study found moderately but significantly shorter TCRB CDR3s in all four CD4+ subsets of Type 1 diabetes patients. Within patients, naive, central memory and Treg TCRB repertoires seemed more similar than within healthy donors.

As to this clone: What it recognizes is unknown.

Germline V gives CDR1 SNHLY, CDR2 FYNNEI. CDR3 length: 14 residues. V shed 4 bases and J 4 bases; nucleotides not matched to a gene: 5. As every portion of the isolated RNA was reverse transcribed, the sequencing read expressed TCRB transcripts. Sequencing used immunoSEQ multiplex PCR; TCRdb keeps in-frame clones, though not all of them. The repertoire holds 53,000 or so clones, with 55% to 75% as singletons. The receptor was derived from a woman between 25 and 40 years old with type 1 diabetes. The sequencing sample was made of stem cell memory CD4+ T cells from blood. V usage is TRBV2 and J usage is TRBJ1-2; TRBD1 matches 8 bases. The CDR3 loop reads CASSGNRGSYGYTF. The DNA for the CDR3 is TGTGCCAGCAGTGGTAACAGGGGGAGCTATGGCTACACCTTC.